The entry that follows covers one T cell receptor (beta chain) sequence. Its antigen is not identified. This specimen comes from a study of shared clonotypes between healthy human individuals. V was shortened by 4 bases and J by 13 bases, with 16 bases between the two germline ends. Germline-derived CDR1 and CDR2 are MNHEY and SMNVEV (reference sequence). The CDR3 runs to 12 residues. General observations from the study: Rarefaction gave evidence that sorted-subset sequencing remained incomplete despite large depth.

Measured with immunoSEQ multiplex PCR; TCRdb has only the in-frame clones, and not every one. This table has a few million clones, under 97% appearing once. Sequencing was done on a sample of naive CD4+ T cells sorted from blood. The subset here: CD45RA+ positively selected. The origin of this receptor is a young man in good health. V and J are TRBV27 and TRBJ2-5; D may correspond to TRBD1 or TRBD2 (5 bases each). CDR3 coding DNA: TGTGCCAGCAGTTCAACCGGGACCGCGCCGTACTTC. Amino acid sequence: CASSSTGTAPYF.